The T cell receptor beta chain described here comes from a study of cytomegalovirus exposure and HLA in healthy donors. Background on the study: Unique TCRs numbering around 80 million, obtained from HLA-typed donors, made up an early data release. Findings and limits, study-wide: Clonal expansion, a later analysis showed, was greater in HLA-associated TCR beta chains than in equally common others.

Germline CDR1 MDHEN, CDR2 SYDVKM. The CDR3 runs to 17 residues. V shed 5 bases, J shed 0 bases, and the junction held 9 bases outside the gene matches. PCR employed 60 Vbeta and 13 Jbeta primers. Produced via immunoSEQ multiplex PCR; TCRdb's table is partial and in-frame only. The sample holds around 95,000 clones, roughly 82% seen once. Turning to this clone: Its antigen is as yet unknown.

The chain carries TRBV28 and TRBJ2-2; 7 positions agree with TRBD1. The clonotype was recovered from a man aged 25-40 years in good health and CMV-seropositive. What was sequenced was PBMCs. CDR3 in amino acids: CASSPLDRSSNTGELFF. As DNA, the CDR3 is TGTGCCAGCAGTCCCCTGGACAGGTCCTCGAACACCGGGGAGCTGTTTTTT.